Listed here are 5 T cell receptor beta chains from one sample, sequenced in a study of T-cell memory formation after mild COVID-19. TCRdb re-called the 5' RACE reads through MiXCR, storing one row per CDR3 protein. Of about 340,000 distinct CDR3 sequences listed, roughly 15% are singletons. The sample consisted of PBMCs or a T cell subset sorted from them (not recorded which). The source is a man between 18 and 29 years old who had mild COVID-19 (a few samples of this study predate the infection). Cell type and time point are not known.

The chain has TRBV9 and TRBJ2-1; tentatively, D is TRBD1 or TRBD2 (5 bases each). Germline V gives CDR1 SGDLS, CDR2 YYNGEE. Trimming stripped 0 bases from V and 10 bases from J, with 11 bases between. CDR3 length: 13 residues. The CDR3: CASSVVGEWEQFF. The CDR3 DNA follows: TGTGCCAGCAGCGTAGTGGGGGAGTGGGAGCAGTTCTTC.

This clonotype came up a few times. V gene TRBV7-2 combines with J gene TRBJ2-5; 7 nucleotides line up with TRBD2. This CDR3 spans 14 amino acids. Trimming cost V 6 bases and J 3 bases; bases outside gene matches: 7. Germline CDR1 and CDR2: SGHTA and FQGNSA. This CDR3 reads CASSFRAGKETQYF. Written as DNA, the CDR3 is TGTGCCAGCAGTTTCCGAGCGGGGAAAGAGACCCAGTACTTC. Full variable domain (missing parts from reference TRBV7-2 and TRBJ2-5): GAGVSQSPSNKVTEKGKDVELRCDPISGHTALYWYRQSLGQGLEFLIYFQGNSAPDKSGLPSDRFSAERTGGSVSTLTIQRTQQEDSAVYLCASSFRAGKETQYFGPGTRLLVL.

The rearrangement joins TRBV7-3 to TRBJ2-2; the D gene could be TRBD1 or TRBD2 (5 bases each). The germline V gene encodes CDR1 SGHTA and CDR2 FQGTGA. CDR3 length equals 16 residues. The V end lost 3 bases, the J end lost 0 bases, and 11 bases lay between the germline ends. CDR3 bases: TGTGCCAGCAGCTTTTGGGGGACCTCGAACACCGGGGAGCTGTTTTTT. Its protein is CASSFWGTSNTGELFF.

This clonotype was found a few times. The chain's CDR3 is CASSQEKGNYGYTF. For the CDR3, the DNA is TGTGCCAGCAGCCAAGAGAAGGGAAACTATGGCTACACCTTC. The genes are TRBV3-1 and TRBJ1-2; D remains unclear. V lost 0 bases and J 2 bases, leaving 7 bases between the germline ends. The V gene's germline CDR1 is LGHDT and CDR2 YNNKEL (reference sequence). The CDR3 loop spans 14 amino acids.

This clonotype turned up a few times. The chain employs TRBV5-1 and TRBJ2-3; D is possibly TRBD2 (5 bases). The CDR3 covers 14 residues. CDR1 and CDR2 (germline): SGHRS, YFSETQ. V lost 2 bases and J 4 bases, leaving 11 bases between the germline ends. The CDR3 sequence is CASSLRGRADTQYF. The CDR3 coding sequence is TGCGCCAGCAGCTTACGGGGAAGGGCAGATACGCAGTATTTT. The full variable domain, in which reference TRBV5-1 and TRBJ2-3 provide the parts outside the CDR3, is KAGVTQTPRYLIKTRGQQVTLSCSPISGHRSVSWYQQTPGQGLQFLFEYFSETQRNKGNFPGRFSGRQFSNSRSEMNVSTLELGDSALYLCASSLRGRADTQYFGPGTRLTVL.